This T cell receptor beta chain comes out of a study of blood T cell repertoires in COVID-19. Study-level background: Whether acute or convalescent, the COVID-19 samples came from the United States, Italy and Spain. T cells, B-cell-depleted T cells, or PBMCs supplied cDNA or gDNA.

Looked up from germline, CDR1 is SGHRS and CDR2 is YFSETQ. This CDR3 region has 14 residues. V was pared by 0 bases and J by 13 bases, with 6 bases of the junction left unmatched. The authors' processing: Amplification from reference gene primers served as the basis for estimated nucleated cell counts. Profiling relied on immunoSEQ multiplex PCR, and the TCRdb table lists in-frame clones only, not all of them. D and trimming come from the DNA, and the V and J calls and clone size come from that table. The sample shows about 58,000 clones, about 91% of them seen only once. The sample comprised peripheral blood. The chain couples TRBV5-1 to TRBJ1-6; TRBD1 matches 8 bases. The sequence was obtained from a man in his fifties or sixties with active COVID-19. The CDR3 DNA reads TGCGCCAGCAGCTTGGGGACAGGGAAAGTCCCCCTCCACTTT. Its protein product is CASSLGTGKVPLHF.